One and the same sample provided the 24 T cell receptor beta chains below, sequenced in a study of blood T cell repertoires in COVID-19. The protocol was immunoSEQ multiplex PCR, while the TCRdb copy is restricted to in-frame clones and leaves out a portion. The sample gives about 190,000 clones, roughly 81% of which show up once; approximately 5.1% is in the top ten. Sequenced material: peripheral blood. The receptors were gathered from a woman aged 65 to 85 with active or convalescent COVID-19.

This clone was counted a single time. The chain has TRBV6-1 and TRBJ1-6, with D possibly matching TRBD1 (6 bases). Trimming removed 2 bases from V and 11 bases from J, with 16 bases in between. Germline CDR1 and CDR2: MNHNS and SASEGT. This CDR3 is built from 15 residues. CDR3 in DNA: TGTGCCAGCAGTGAACCGGGACAACTAAATCCACCCCTCCACTTT. The encoded protein is CASSEPGQLNPPLHF.

The chain joins TRBV6-5 to TRBJ2-7; 10 nucleotides agree with TRBD1. CDR3 length: 14 residues. CDR1 is MNHEY, CDR2 SVGAGI, per germline. V lost 0 bases and J lost 4; bases outside the gene matches: 0. The CDR3 sequence is CASSYSGQGYEQYF. In DNA form, the CDR3 reads TGTGCCAGCAGTTACTCGGGACAGGGGTACGAGCAGTACTTC.

The chain links TRBV5-6 to TRBJ1-5; D might be TRBD1 (6 bases). The CDR3 loop spans 13 amino acids. Germline values: CDR1 SGHDT, CDR2 YYEEEE. V was clipped by 3 bases and J by 5 bases, with 9 bases between them. The CDR3: CASSSWGHQPQHF. The CDR3 nucleotides read TGTGCCAGCAGCTCGTGGGGGCATCAGCCCCAGCATTTT.

With regard to this clone: Other DNA sequences from this sample encode an identical CDR3 as well. The chain recombines TRBV15 with TRBJ1-1; 7 positions agree with TRBD1. With V trimmed by 0 bases and J by 0 bases, 1 base remained unmatched. Germline-derived CDR1 and CDR2 are LNHNV and YYDKDF (reference sequence). CDR3 length: 15 residues. CDR3 residues: CATSRETGLNTEAFF. The CDR3 DNA reads TGTGCCACCAGCAGAGAGACAGGGTTGAACACTGAAGCTTTCTTT.

The genes are TRBV6-1 and TRBJ1-2; D remains unclear. The germline V gene has CDR1 MNHNS and CDR2 SASEGT. V shed 2 bases and J shed 4 bases, with 14 bases lying between them. The length of the CDR3 is 15 residues. The CDR3 protein is CASSEMAQISYGYTF. In DNA, the CDR3 is TGTGCCAGCAGTGAAATGGCCCAGATATCCTATGGCTACACCTTC.

This clone was counted a single time. The chain links TRBV7-2 to TRBJ2-7; 13 bases align to TRBD2. CDR1 is SGHTA and CDR2 is FQGNSA in the germline V gene. There are 16 residues in the CDR3. Trimming took 4 bases from V and 2 from J; bases not matched to a gene: 5. The CDR3, as DNA: TGTGCCAGCAGCTCCCGGACTAGCGGGGGAACCTACGAGCAGTACTTC. Protein sequence: CASSSRTSGGTYEQYF.

In its sample, this clone was seen once. The chain employs TRBV15 and TRBJ1-1, with D perhaps matching TRBD1 (6 bases). CDR1 is LNHNV and CDR2 is YYDKDF in the germline V gene (reference sequence). With 5 bases removed from V and 7 bases from J, the gap between germline ends came to 8 bases. The length of the CDR3 is 11 residues. Here the CDR3 reads CATSEGDEAFF. The CDR3 DNA reads as TGTGCCACCAGCGAGGGGGATGAAGCTTTCTTT.

This rearrangement joins TRBV5-6 to TRBJ1-5, with D possibly matching TRBD1 (5 bases). V lost 0 bases and J lost 3, with 10 bases in between. Per germline, CDR1 SGHDT and CDR2 YYEEEE. This CDR3 is 15 amino acids long. As DNA, the CDR3 is TGTGCCAGCAGCTTGGGCCCAGGGCTCAATCAGCCCCAGCATTTT. Residues: CASSLGPGLNQPQHF.

With regard to this clone: The junction and the germline gene differ at one end; a read error may be behind it. The chain joins TRBV6-1 to TRBJ2-2; unclear D gene. CDR1 is MNHNS and CDR2 is SASEGT in the germline V gene. The CDR3 runs 16 residues. CDR3 sequence reads: CASSERRRSNTGELFF. The CDR3 DNA sequence: TGTGCCAGTAGTGAACGGCGGCGGTCGAACACCGGGGAGCTGTTTTTT.

The chain employs TRBV5-6 and TRBJ2-3, with 8 bases that match TRBD1. V was pared by 0 bases and J by 5 bases, with 8 bases of the junction left unmatched. Germline V gene lookup returns CDR1 SGHDT and CDR2 YYEEEE. The CDR3 has 16 residues. This chain's CDR3 is CASSLAYQGAQDTQYF. As DNA, the CDR3 is TGTGCCAGCAGCTTGGCCTATCAGGGGGCGCAAGATACGCAGTATTTT.

This chain connects TRBV10-3 to TRBJ1-1; D call uncertain. V lost 4 bases, J lost 1 base, and 10 bases lay in between. This CDR3 region has 14 residues. Germline V gene lookup returns CDR1 ENHRY and CDR2 SYGVKD. CDR3 amino acids: CAISAVSGNTEAFF. CDR3 coding DNA: TGTGCCATCAGTGCAGTCTCGGGGAACACTGAAGCTTTCTTT.

The chain has TRBV6-5 and TRBJ1-1; weak D call: TRBD1 (5 bases). V dropped 10 bases and J dropped 5 bases, with 17 bases sitting between them. This CDR3 comprises 13 residues. The V gene's germline CDR1 is MNHEY and CDR2 SVGAGI. In nucleotides, the CDR3 is TGTGCCACGACAGATCGATTAAAAACTGAAGCTTTCTTT. Translating it yields CATTDRLKTEAFF.

The rearrangement links TRBV10-1 to TRBJ2-7; TRBD2 might be the D (7 bases). V was trimmed by 11 bases and J by 5 bases, leaving 37 bases between them. Germline V gene data show CDR1 as WNHNN and CDR2 as SYGVQD (reference sequence). The CDR3 totals 19 residues. The DNA for the CDR3 is TGCGCCCCCGAGGGGGGTTCGGGGGCTGTTATAAGCGGGAAGGACGAGCAGTACTTC. Its protein is CAPEGGSGAVISGKDEQYF.

The chain employs TRBV9 and TRBJ2-1; D is undetermined. V dropped 0 bases and J dropped 0 bases, with 10 bases sitting between them. Germline assignment: CDR1 SGDLS and CDR2 YYNGEE. This CDR3 is 16 amino acids long. This CDR3 reads CASSVDFSSSYNEQFF. The CDR3 coding sequence is TGTGCCAGCAGCGTAGACTTTTCTAGCTCCTACAATGAGCAGTTCTTC.

The chain combines TRBV4-1 with TRBJ2-6; 9 bases fit TRBD1. The junction had 11 bases not matched to a gene; V was cut back by 1 base and J by 1 base. The CDR3 contains 20 residues. The V gene's germline CDR1 is MGHRA and CDR2 YSYEKL. The CDR3 here is CASSQARGGQGISGANVLTF. DNA for the CDR3: TGCGCCAGCAGCCAAGCCCGAGGGGGACAGGGAATATCTGGGGCCAACGTCCTGACTTTC.

About this clone: The same CDR3 can be traced to other DNA sequences in this sample. This chain joins TRBV5-1 and TRBJ2-3; no definite D call. This CDR3 comprises 12 residues. Germline V gives CDR1 SGHRS, CDR2 YFSETQ. Trimming pared 0 bases from V and 6 bases from J, leaving 5 bases between. The CDR3 nucleotides are TGCGCCAGCAGCTTGGCGGAGGATACGCAGTATTTT. This encodes CASSLAEDTQYF.

This rearrangement joins TRBV9 to TRBJ2-7; 12 bases are a match to TRBD2. The CDR3 consists of 14 residues. V shed 3 bases, J shed 2 bases, and the junction held 0 bases outside the gene matches. The germline V gene encodes CDR1 SGDLS and CDR2 YYNGEE. The CDR3 bases are TGTGCCAGCAGCGCTAGCGGGAGGGCCTACGAGCAGTACTTC. Protein: CASSASGRAYEQYF. Full variable domain (outside the CDR3, taken from reference TRBV9 and TRBJ2-7): DSGVTQTPKHLITATGQRVTLRCSPRSGDLSVYWYQQSLDQGLQFLIQYYNGEERAKGNILERFSAQQFPDLHSELNLSSLELGDSALYFCASSASGRAYEQYFGPGTRLTVT.

J is TRBJ1-2 and V is TRBV7-9; D not certain. CDR3 length equals 12 residues. V lost 1 base to trimming and J lost 6 bases, with 6 bases between them. Germline lookup yields CDR1 SEHNR and CDR2 FQNEAQ (reference sequence). CDR3 bases: TGTGCCAGCAGCTTAGGGACTGATGGCTACACCTTC. Protein: CASSLGTDGYTF.

The gene calls are TRBV9 and TRBJ2-1; 14 nucleotides line up with TRBD2. Per the germline V gene, CDR1 is SGDLS and CDR2 is YYNGEE. The CDR3 has 18 residues. The V gene end was trimmed by 3 bases and the J gene end by 4 bases; junction bases not matched to a gene: 9. The CDR3 DNA reads as TGTGCCAGCAGCGCCGGGACTAGCGGGAGCCTCACTTACAATGAGCAGTTCTTC. It translates to CASSAGTSGSLTYNEQFF.

The chain recombines TRBV5-4 with TRBJ2-5; tentative D call: TRBD1 (6 bases). CDR3 length equals 13 residues. Trimming pared 2 bases from V and 4 bases from J, leaving 9 bases between. CDR1 SGHNT and CDR2 YYREEE come from the germline V gene (reference sequence). CDR3 sequence reads: CASSFRGGETQYF. The CDR3 DNA reads as TGTGCCAGCAGCTTCAGGGGCGGAGAGACCCAGTACTTC.

This chain links TRBV6-5 with TRBJ2-1, with 8 bases aligning to TRBD1. CDR1 and CDR2 from the germline V gene are MNHEY and SVGAGI. CDR3 size: 15 residues. J lost 3 bases, V lost 5 bases, and 6 bases had no gene match. In DNA, the CDR3 is TGTGCCAGCAGTCAGACAGGGGCTCTCTACAATGAGCAGTTCTTC. Its translation: CASSQTGALYNEQFF.

The rearrangement uses TRBV7-9 and TRBJ2-7, with TRBD2 matching over 14 bases. Germline loops: CDR1 SEHNR, CDR2 FQNEAQ (reference sequence). The CDR3 runs to 16 residues. J gave up 5 bases and V 1 base, and 4 bases lay outside the gene matches. The CDR3 region is CASSLEGLAGAHEQYF. The CDR3 DNA reads as TGTGCCAGCAGCTTAGAGGGACTAGCGGGAGCTCACGAGCAGTACTTC.

V gene TRBV29-1 combines with J gene TRBJ1-2; D is possibly TRBD1 (6 bases). With 3 bases removed from V and 1 base from J, the gap between germline ends came to 15 bases. The germline CDR1 and CDR2 sequences are SQVTM and ANQGSEA. CDR3 size: 15 residues. The CDR3 DNA reads TGCAGCGTTGACCCGAGGGGGACGGGTAACTATGGCTACACCTTC. As protein: CSVDPRGTGNYGYTF.

V gene TRBV6-5 combines with J gene TRBJ2-2; 9 bases match TRBD1. V was clipped by 4 bases and J by 7 bases; unmatched bases: 4. Germline V gene lookup returns CDR1 MNHEY and CDR2 SVGAGI. This CDR3 region has 14 residues. The CDR3 here is CASSLQGASGELFF. The CDR3 bases are TGTGCCAGCAGTTTACAGGGGGCCAGCGGGGAGCTGTTTTTT.